One and the same sample provided the 10 T cell receptor beta chains below, sequenced in a study of cytotoxic CD8 clonotypes in ibrutinib-treated CLL (dated by TCRdb to the early 2020s). The protocol used for the library was the immunoSEQ multiplex PCR assay. In TCRdb, the immuneACCESS table is reduced to in-frame sequences with V and J assigned. These tables do not hold every clone; where another copy was compared, an unresolved V gene accounts for under half, and the others remain unexplained. This sample has over 120,000 clones in its table, and 65% to 85% of those were observed once. 7.5% to 8% of the sample belongs to the ten largest clones. The sample consisted of PBMCs, taken after 36 months of ibrutinib treatment. The source is a human donor with chronic lymphocytic leukemia.

Points on this clone: Within the sample, other DNA sequences also encode this same CDR3. V gene TRBV28 combines with J gene TRBJ1-2; D ambiguous. The germline CDR1 and CDR2 sequences are MDHEN and SYDVKM. V lost 1 base and J 4 bases, leaving 4 bases between the germline ends. The CDR3 is made up of 12 amino acids. The CDR3 region is CASSLSGYGYTF. CDR3 in DNA: TGTGCCAGCAGTTTATCTGGCTATGGCTACACCTTC.

This rearrangement joins TRBV29-1 to TRBJ2-5, with D perhaps matching TRBD2 (5 bases). The J call is uncertain, as TRBJ2-7 better fits the DNA end. The CDR3 is 12 amino acids. From germline, CDR1 is SQVTM and CDR2 ANQGSEA. The CDR3 is CSVNQASHEQYF. CDR3 nucleotide sequence: TGCAGCGTCAACCAAGCTAGCCACGAGCAGTACTTC.

The chain is built from TRBV14 and TRBJ1-2; D remains ambiguous. The CDR3 consists of 14 residues. Trimming cost V 4 bases and J 8 bases, with 17 bases left between them. Germline-derived CDR1 and CDR2 are SGHDN and FVKESK. The CDR3 reads CASSLLRESSGYTF. DNA for the CDR3: TGTGCCAGCAGCCTATTAAGGGAGAGCAGCGGCTACACCTTC.

The J gene is TRBJ2-7, the V gene TRBV5-1; 7 bases fit TRBD1. The junction had 21 bases not matched to a gene; V was cut back by 0 bases and J by 0 bases. CDR1 and CDR2 from the germline V gene are SGHRS and YFSETQ. The CDR3 has 21 residues. The CDR3 DNA sequence: TGCGCCAGCAGCTTGGCCTATTCACTCCGGGACAGAAGGTATTACTCCTACGAGCAGTACTTC. It translates to CASSLAYSLRDRRYYSYEQYF.

The chain couples TRBV11-2 to TRBJ1-1; D may be TRBD1 (6 bases). The CDR3 has 17 amino acids. Germline V gene data show CDR1 as SGHAT and CDR2 as FQNNGV. V was trimmed by 1 base and J by 1 base, leaving 16 bases between them. CDR3 sequence: CASSLVYVRGQNTEAFF. CDR3 bases: TGTGCCAGCAGCTTAGTTTACGTCCGGGGGCAGAACACTGAAGCTTTCTTT.

Only one count was recorded for this clone. The J gene is TRBJ1-1, the V gene TRBV18; D remains ambiguous. V was shortened by 1 base and J by 0 bases, with 6 bases between the two germline ends. The CDR3 contains 14 residues. CDR1 KGHSH and CDR2 LQKENI come from the germline V gene. The CDR3 loop reads CASSPLNLNTEAFF. CDR3 nucleotides: TGTGCCAGCTCACCACTTAACCTGAACACTGAAGCTTTCTTT.

CDR3 DNA sequence: TGTGCCAGCAGCCAATCGTGGTCTAACTATGGCTACACCTTC. Protein sequence: CASSQSWSNYGYTF. J is TRBJ1-2 and V is TRBV16; D unresolved. The CDR3 has 14 amino acids. The V gene lost 0 bases and the J gene lost 0 bases, with 5 bases spanning the gap. Looked up from germline, CDR1 is KGHSY and CDR2 is FQNENV.

The V and J genes are TRBV18 and TRBJ2-1, with 7 nucleotides matching TRBD2. The V gene end was trimmed by 3 bases and the J gene end by 10 bases; junction bases not matched to a gene: 9. This CDR3 comprises 14 residues. Germline CDR1 KGHSH, CDR2 LQKENI. CDR3 loop: CASSPPSGRMEQFF. DNA for the CDR3: TGTGCCAGCTCACCGCCTAGCGGCCGTATGGAGCAGTTCTTC.

The chain joins TRBV19 to TRBJ1-5; a possible D gene is TRBD1 (6 bases). The CDR3 covers 17 residues. Per germline, CDR1 LNHDA and CDR2 SQIVND (reference sequence). With 6 bases removed from V and 2 bases from J, the gap between germline ends came to 20 bases. In DNA form, the CDR3 reads TGTGCCAGTAGCCCCCTTCTCGGGGGCCGGCGCAATCAGCCCCAGCATTTT. Protein: CASSPLLGGRRNQPQHF. The variable domain in full, with the rest retrieved from reference TRBV19 and TRBJ1-5, is DGGITQSPKYLFRKEGQNVTLSCEQNLNHDAMYWYRQDPGQGLRLIYYSQIVNDFQKGDIAEGYSVSREKKESFPLTVTSAQKNPTAFYLCASSPLLGGRRNQPQHFGDGTRLSIL.

The chain couples TRBV7-9 to TRBJ2-5, with D maybe TRBD1 (5 bases). Germline loops: CDR1 SEHNR, CDR2 FQNEAQ (reference sequence). The CDR3 is made up of 15 amino acids. V lost 3 bases and J lost 5, with 16 bases in between. The chain's CDR3 is CASSLNRIVRETQYF. The CDR3 DNA reads as TGTGCCAGCAGCTTGAACAGGATCGTCAGGGAGACCCAGTACTTC.